This entry lists 14 T cell receptor beta chains sequenced from one sample in a study of sequential checkpoint blockade in melanoma. The method was immunoSEQ multiplex PCR; TCRdb's version includes in-frame clones alone and lacks a portion of them. The profile shows roughly 16,000 clones, around 70% of them singletons. Treatment in this sample: randomized to nivolumab then ipilimumab (arm A) or the reverse (arm B). The sequences come from CD8+ T cells sorted from blood (inferred from file names), collected from a patient given nivolumab and ipilimumab in sequence. These receptors all come from a human donor with melanoma.

This clone was detected a few times. The chain carries TRBV6-5 and TRBJ1-2, with D unclear. In germline, CDR1 is MNHEY, CDR2 SVGAGI. The CDR3 is 13 residues long. Trimming shortened V by 5 bases and J by 3 bases, and 10 bases separated the two germline ends. The DNA for the CDR3 is TGTGCCAGCAGTGAACAGCAGGACTATGGCTACACCTTC. The encoded protein is CASSEQQDYGYTF.

The genes are TRBV5-6 and TRBJ1-2; maybe TRBD1 (5 bases). Germline V gives CDR1 SGHDT, CDR2 YYEEEE. Trimming shortened V by 0 bases and J by 2 bases, and 11 bases separated the two germline ends. The CDR3 has 15 amino acids. DNA for the CDR3: TGTGCCAGCAGCTTGGGGGGGAGGCTCAACTATGGCTACACCTTC. This sequence encodes CASSLGGRLNYGYTF.

This chain links TRBV5-6 with TRBJ2-5; 8 bases fit TRBD1. The J call may be wrong; the DNA end is better matched by TRBJ2-7. Germline V gene data show CDR1 as SGHDT and CDR2 as YYEEEE. There are 14 residues in the CDR3. Here the CDR3 reads CASRDQGAIIEQYF. DNA of the CDR3: TGTGCCAGCAGAGATCAGGGGGCGATAATCGAGCAGTACTTC.

The chain has TRBV6-4 and TRBJ1-6; 12 bases align to TRBD1. There are 14 residues in the CDR3. J gave up 10 bases and V 8 bases, and 6 bases lay outside the gene matches. The germline CDR1 and CDR2 sequences are MRHNA and SNTAGT. The CDR3 sequence: CASFPGQGASPLHF. The CDR3 bases are TGTGCCAGCTTCCCGGGACAGGGGGCCTCACCCCTCCACTTT.

This chain links TRBV6-1 with TRBJ1-2, with D tentatively TRBD1 (5 bases). CDR3 length: 14 residues. V was pared by 6 bases and J by 4 bases, with 15 bases between. Germline CDR1 is MNHNS and CDR2 is SASEGT. CDR3 nucleotides: TGTGCCAGCAGGAATCCGGGACTAATCTATGGCTACACCTTC. The encoded protein is CASRNPGLIYGYTF.

The genes are TRBV21-1 and TRBJ2-5; the table's D call, TRBD2, has no DNA check behind it. TRBV21-1 is a pseudogene. CDR3 length: 14 amino acids. Here the CDR3 DNA reads TGTGCCAGCAGCAAATGCAGAGGTAGAGAGACCCAGTACTTC. Its protein product is CASSKCRGRETQYF.

This clone was seen only once. CDR3 sequence reads: CASGTNREAFF. The CDR3 nucleotides read TGTGCCAGCGGAACAAACAGGGAAGCTTTCTTT. The rearrangement links TRBV9 to TRBJ1-1; D possibly corresponds to TRBD1 (5 bases). The germline V gene encodes CDR1 SGDLS and CDR2 YYNGEE. Trimming stripped 7 bases from V and 8 bases from J, with 12 bases between. This CDR3 is built from 11 residues. Full variable domain (missing parts from reference TRBV9 and TRBJ1-1): DSGVTQTPKHLITATGQRVTLRCSPRSGDLSVYWYQQSLDQGLQFLIQYYNGEERAKGNILERFSAQQFPDLHSELNLSSLELGDSALYFCASGTNREAFFGQGTRLTVV.

This clone counts as large (0.1 to 1%). The chain recombines TRBV7-6 with TRBJ2-5; 9 bases match TRBD2. The CDR3 contains 14 residues. With V trimmed by 6 bases and J by 2 bases, 4 bases remained unmatched. CDR1 is SGHVS, CDR2 FNYEAQ, per germline. CDR3 in amino acids: CASRKGLAQETQYF. DNA for the CDR3: TGTGCCAGCAGGAAAGGACTAGCGCAAGAGACCCAGTACTTC.

DNA of the CDR3: TGCGCCAGGTACAGGAATCGGCGCGCGAATGAGCAGTTCTTC. Translation: CARYRNRRANEQFF. This chain connects TRBV23-1 to TRBJ2-1; tentative D call: TRBD1 (5 bases). TRBV23-1 is treated as an ORF (open reading frame) with a function not yet certain. V lost 9 bases and J 7 bases, leaving 19 bases between the germline ends. This CDR3 contains 14 residues.

In this sample, this clone turned up a few times. The chain employs TRBV2 and TRBJ1-1, with TRBD1 identical over 10 bases. Germline trimming cut 4 bases from V and 3 bases from J; bases unmatched to any gene: 2. This CDR3 has 14 amino acids. CDR1 is SNHLY, CDR2 FYNNEI, per germline. CDR3: CASSGGQGYTEAFF. The CDR3, as DNA: TGTGCCAGCAGTGGGGGACAGGGGTACACTGAAGCTTTCTTT.

The rearrangement uses TRBV6-7 and TRBJ1-6; no definite D call. TRBV6-7 is treated as an ORF (open reading frame) with a function not yet certain. The CDR3 extends over 15 amino acids. V dropped 2 bases and J dropped 8 bases, with 13 bases sitting between them. CDR3 bases: TGTGCCAGCAGTTACGGAGGCCATCCCTATTCACCCCTCCACTTT. Its translation: CASSYGGHPYSPLHF.

This clone is medium-sized (0.01 to 0.1%). The V and J genes are TRBV7-9 and TRBJ2-7; 7 bases align to TRBD1. The germline CDR1 and CDR2 sequences are SEHNR and FQNEAQ (reference sequence). This CDR3 has 14 residues. Trimming removed 5 bases from V and 6 bases from J; junction bases left unmatched: 10. The CDR3: CASSHRTGLGEQYF. CDR3 in DNA: TGTGCCAGCAGCCACCGGACAGGACTGGGCGAGCAGTACTTC.

This clone was counted a few times. The chain is built from TRBV16 and TRBJ2-1; TRBD2 might be the D (5 bases). Germline CDR1 and CDR2: KGHSY and FQNENV. Trimming stripped 0 bases from V and 4 bases from J, with 7 bases between. The CDR3 sequence is 14 residues long. The DNA of the CDR3 is TGTGCCAGCAGCCAATCGCCGGGATACAATGAGCAGTTCTTC. It translates to CASSQSPGYNEQFF.

V and J are TRBV2 and TRBJ2-3; 11 nucleotides agree with TRBD2. V lost 4 bases to trimming and J lost 2 bases; unmatched junction nucleotides: 11. This CDR3 spans 18 amino acids. CDR1 is SNHLY, CDR2 FYNNEI, per germline. In DNA, the CDR3 is TGTGCCAGCAGTGGGTTTTTTGGGACTAGCGGCCCCACAGATACGCAGTATTTT. It translates to CASSGFFGTSGPTDTQYF.